This entry is about one TCR beta chain. No antigen is known for it. The sample belongs to a study of post-analysis software for immune sequencing data. Study-wide background: The courses of disease that were included comprised relapsing-remitting, secondary progressive and progressive-relapsing multiple sclerosis.

Notes on the study in general: In patients, a few TRBV segments were more frequent than in controls, with TRBV5-6, TRBV5-1 and TRBV20-1 among them. There was significantly lower normalized Chao1 diversity in multiple sclerosis patients than in controls. Batch-mates among the samples co-clustered strongly by F measure.

Unique molecular identifiers were carried by the TCR beta cDNA libraries. TCRdb processed the PCR reads anew with MiXCR; each CDR3 protein has one entry. The profile covers about 770,000 distinct CDR3 sequences, with 46% appearing a single time and roughly 5.2% taken by the ten largest. The V end was cut by 5 bases, the J end by 4 bases, with 17 bases between. The CDR3 length is 15 residues. Germline CDR1 is SGHTA and CDR2 is FQGNSA. Material for sequencing was blood. The clonotype comes from a girl between 5 and 17 years old with multiple sclerosis. The J gene is TRBJ2-5, the V gene TRBV7-2; maybe TRBD2 (5 bases). CDR3 DNA: TGTGCCAGCAGCCCACCCGGCGGGTATGGAGAGACCCAGTACTTC. This sequence encodes CASSPPGGYGETQYF.